Below, one T cell receptor beta chain is given with its context. Trimming pared 2 bases from V and 7 bases from J, leaving 15 bases between. The germline gives CDR1 MNHEY, CDR2 SMNVEV (reference sequence). The CDR3 length is 15 residues. Methods used by the authors: ImmunoSEQ supplied junction-only sequences lacking quality scores, so filtering was different. Profiling relied on immunoSEQ multiplex PCR, and the TCRdb table lists in-frame clones only, not all of them. D and trimming were read from the DNA, whereas the V and J calls and clone size are those reported in that table. This sample has 2 million to 2.5 million clones, with 80% to 95% found just once. This specimen comes from a study of shared clonotypes between healthy human individuals.

The sequenced sample consisted of naive CD4+ T cells from PBMCs. Stated subset: CD45RA+ positively selected. This chain joins TRBV27 and TRBJ1-5; weak D call: TRBD1 (6 bases). This receptor was identified in a man younger than 30 in good health. Some clones in this sample may be carry-over from other donors' samples. CDR3 amino acids: CASSLVSGGDQPQHF. The CDR3 nucleotides read TGTGCCAGCAGTTTAGTGAGTGGGGGCGACCAGCCCCAGCATTTT.